This is a list of T cell receptor beta chains from one sample in a study of beta chain features in type 1 diabetes. The data were produced by immunoSEQ multiplex PCR, yet TCRdb's version contains in-frame clones alone and is incomplete. The sample shows 500,000 to 800,000 clones, around 12% of them seen only once. The sequencing input was naive CD4+ T cells from blood. These receptors were obtained from a man aged 25 to 40 with type 1 diabetes. CDR3s leave out the opening cysteine and the closing phenylalanine or tryptophan. A D gene is named only where the DNA matches it firmly.

TRBJ1-2 | TRBV6-6 | - | ASSYLVFYGYT
TRBJ2-1 | TRBV4-3 | - | ASSQYEGSGRSYNEQF
TRBJ2-1 | TRBV5-1 | TRBD2 | ASTMSGTSLSGVQF
TRBJ1-1 | TRBV25-1 | - | ASSEYQGSNTEAF
TRBJ1-1 | TRBV6-5 | - | ASSYSRQSNTEAF
TRBJ2-5 | TRBV7-2 | TRBD1 | ASSLWTGQETQY
TRBJ2-4 | TRBV7-2 | - | ASSLALDLIEELAKNIQY
TRBJ1-6 | TRBV10-3 | - | AISESLQGVSNSPLH
TRBJ2-7 | TRBV9 | - | ASSVGGPSYEQY
TRBJ1-1 | TRBV4-2 | - | ASSQQHLNTEAF
TRBJ1-1 | TRBV18 | - | ASSTEAEAF
TRBJ2-7 | TRBV7-2 | TRBD1 | ASSSAALGQGGYEQY
TRBJ1-5 | TRBV4-2 | - | ASSQELSALNQPQH
TRBJ1-2 | TRBV7-9 | - | ASSYLGVRGGYT
TRBJ2-1 | TRBV27 | TRBD2 | ASSGTSGGLIRYNEQF
TRBJ2-5 | TRBV5-1 | - | ASSLAGGIAETQY
TRBJ2-1 | TRBV30 | - | AWSVGHEQF
TRBJ2-7 | TRBV10-3 | - | AISEWTGSYEQY
TRBJ2-7 | TRBV7-6 | - | ASSEWPVDSYEQY
TRBJ2-3 | TRBV9 | TRBD2 | ASSVRTSSTDTQY
TRBJ1-5 | TRBV19 | - | ASSSDNQPQH
TRBJ2-7 | TRBV4-1 | - | ASSQAGQGNYEQY
TRBJ1-6 | TRBV7-2 | - | ASSSTGPNNSPLH
TRBJ1-2 | TRBV19 | - | ASSITTLSGYT
TRBJ1-1 | TRBV6-5 | - | ASSSRPLNTEAF
TRBJ1-2 | TRBV25-1 | - | ASRGNYGYT
TRBJ2-2 | TRBV7-9 | - | ASRPGANTGELF
TRBJ1-4 | TRBV29-1 | - | SAPGATNEKLF
TRBJ2-5 | TRBV5-1 | TRBD1 | ASSSDRPKETQY
TRBJ2-3 | TRBV7-2 | - | ASSLTILPDTQY
TRBJ2-6 | TRBV5-1 | - | ASTQDSSGANVLT
TRBJ2-7 | TRBV5-1 | - | ASSLGRESTEQY
TRBJ1-5 | TRBV6-6 | - | ASSYKSNQPQH
- | TRBV29-1 | TRBD1 | SVLRQGVVGEQY
TRBJ2-2 | TRBV10-3 | - | AISEMTSAGELF
TRBJ2-5 | TRBV28 | TRBD2 | ASRGRLAEKETQY
TRBJ2-1 | TRBV5-6 | - | ASSLEAVSSYNEQF
TRBJ2-6 | TRBV10-3 | - | AISGQASGANVLT
TRBJ1-1 | TRBV21-1 | - | ASNGTENTEAF
TRBJ1-4 | TRBV4-3 | - | ASSQGDREKLF
TRBJ1-1 | TRBV27 | - | ASSSGVQPVSGSAF
TRBJ1-2 | TRBV19 | - | ASSTGTVRREPYG
TRBJ1-2 | TRBV30 | TRBD1 | AWRPYNRDSYGYT
TRBJ1-5 | TRBV7-9 | - | ASSLGGLGNQPQH
TRBJ1-4 | TRBV18 | TRBD1 | ASSLTGTTTHRSEKLF
TRBJ1-2 | TRBV19 | - | ASSIVQGIYGYT
TRBJ2-2 | TRBV6-6 | TRBD2 | ASSTSGGNSGELF
TRBJ1-5 | TRBV4-3 | - | ASSQGPQPNSNQPQH
TRBJ1-1 | TRBV29-1 | - | SVEEGGSYTEAF
TRBJ1-2 | TRBV5-6 | TRBD1 | ASSPPTTGSSGYT
TRBJ2-1 | TRBV11-2 | TRBD1 | ASSKRQGGYNEQF
TRBJ1-1 | TRBV23-1 | - | ASSQTFQAF
TRBJ2-2 | TRBV7-2 | - | ASSLVQRNTGELF
TRBJ1-5 | TRBV5-1 | - | ASSQQGDQPQH
TRBJ1-6 | TRBV2 | TRBD1 | ASQGDSSYNSPLH
TRBJ1-2 | TRBV7-2 | TRBD1 | ASSDKRQGNYGYT
TRBJ1-6 | TRBV6-5 | - | ASSYSGGMDSPLH
TRBJ2-7 | TRBV6-1 | TRBD1 | ASSEPGQTTYEQY
TRBJ2-3 | TRBV6-5 | TRBD2 | ASSGQRGKEDTQY
TRBJ1-2 | TRBV7-2 | TRBD1 | ASSLGQGSWYGYT